These 10 T cell receptor beta chains originate from one sample sequenced in a study of shared clonotypes between healthy human individuals (dated by TCRdb to 2018 to 2020). The method behind the library was the immunoSEQ multiplex PCR assay. Drawn from immuneACCESS, this table holds only the in-frame rearrangements with V and J called that TCRdb kept. Clones are partly lost; checked studies trace under half to an unresolved V gene and leave the rest unexplained. The sample table shows 2 million to 3 million clones, and under 95% are seen once. The ten largest clones represent about 0.38% of the sample. The sample was naive CD4+ T cells from PBMCs. The cell subset or site label for this specimen denotes: CD45RA+ positively selected. The receptors originated from a man aged 18-30 years in good health. Some clones in this sample may be carry-over from other donors' samples.

The rearrangement joins TRBV6-5 to TRBJ2-7; 9 nucleotides line up with TRBD1. After removal of 5 bases from V and 6 bases from J, the junction contained 8 bases not matched to a gene. Germline values: CDR1 MNHEY, CDR2 SVGAGI. The CDR3 totals 14 residues. In DNA form, the CDR3 reads TGTGCCAGCAGTACGGACAGGGGTTCTGGCGAGCAGTACTTC. Its protein product is CASSTDRGSGEQYF.

The chain is built from TRBV4-1 and TRBJ2-3, with TRBD2 as a possible D gene (7 bases). V was trimmed by 4 bases and J by 5 bases, leaving 22 bases between them. There are 17 residues in the CDR3. From germline, CDR1 is MGHRA and CDR2 YSYEKL. As DNA, the CDR3 is TGCGCCAGCAGCCGGAGTGCGGGGGCTGCTTATGAAGATACGCAGTATTTT. Translated, it gives CASSRSAGAAYEDTQYF.

This chain links TRBV15 with TRBJ1-1; D perhaps matches TRBD1 (6 bases). V lost 3 bases and J lost 6, with 20 bases in between. Germline V gene sequence: CDR1 LNHNV, CDR2 YYDKDF (reference sequence). This CDR3 has 16 residues. The CDR3 here is CATSSLVEKGGPEAFF. The CDR3 DNA is TGTGCCACCAGCAGTCTAGTTGAGAAGGGGGGACCTGAAGCTTTCTTT.

The chain joins TRBV29-1 to TRBJ1-1; TRBD1 might be the D (5 bases). CDR3 size: 15 residues. V was shortened by 4 bases and J by 7 bases, with 22 bases between the two germline ends. Germline V gives CDR1 SQVTM, CDR2 ANQGSEA. CDR3 loop: CSVASGLFPENEAFF. The CDR3 DNA follows: TGCAGCGTTGCCTCGGGGCTGTTCCCGGAGAATGAAGCTTTCTTT.

The chain uses TRBV9 and TRBJ2-1; the match to TRBD1 covers 8 bases. CDR1 SGDLS and CDR2 YYNGEE come from the germline V gene. The CDR3 extends over 15 amino acids. With 3 bases clipped from V and 4 bases from J, the junction kept 6 bases outside the gene matches. CDR3 loop: CASSGQGAAYNEQFF. The CDR3 bases are TGTGCCAGCAGCGGCCAGGGGGCGGCTTACAATGAGCAGTTCTTC. The full variable domain, its missing parts supplied by reference TRBV9 and TRBJ2-1, is DSGVTQTPKHLITATGQRVTLRCSPRSGDLSVYWYQQSLDQGLQFLIQYYNGEERAKGNILERFSAQQFPDLHSELNLSSLELGDSALYFCASSGQGAAYNEQFFGPGTRLTVL.

The chain recombines TRBV14 with TRBJ2-3, with 8 bases that match TRBD2. V trimming: 4 bases; J trimming: 8 bases; junction bases outside the gene matches: 8. The CDR3 runs to 14 residues. Per germline, CDR1 SGHDN and CDR2 FVKESK. This chain's CDR3 is CASSLGLAMGTQYF. In DNA form, the CDR3 reads TGTGCCAGCAGCCTTGGACTAGCTATGGGTACGCAGTATTTT.

The chain couples TRBV20-1 to TRBJ1-2; D not certain. Deletions cut 7 bases from V and 3 bases from J, with 9 bases between. This CDR3 contains 11 residues. The V gene's germline CDR1 is DFQATT and CDR2 SNEGSKA (reference sequence). CDR3 coding DNA: TGCAGTGTCCCTGAGCACTATGGCTACACCTTC. It is translated as CSVPEHYGYTF.

CDR3 loop: CAWVTQGREQFF. The CDR3 DNA follows: TGTGCCTGGGTAACACAGGGAAGGGAGCAGTTCTTC. The J gene is TRBJ2-1, the V gene TRBV30, with D possibly matching TRBD1 (6 bases). Germline CDR1 is GTSNPN and CDR2 is SVGIG (reference sequence). CDR3 length equals 12 residues. Trimming took off 5 bases at V and 10 bases at J, with 15 bases between the two ends.

Here the CDR3 reads CASSVDRGLTETQYF. The CDR3 region has the DNA TGTGCCAGCAGCGTCGACAGGGGTTTGACAGAGACCCAGTACTTC. The chain recombines TRBV9 with TRBJ2-5; 8 positions agree with TRBD1. V was clipped by 2 bases and J by 4 bases; unmatched bases: 7. Germline V CDR1 and CDR2: SGDLS, YYNGEE. The CDR3 consists of 15 residues.

This chain links TRBV28 with TRBJ2-1; no firm D call. Germline V gene data show CDR1 as MDHEN and CDR2 as SYDVKM. Between the trimmed V and J ends, which lost 6 bases and 6 bases, there was a span of 12 bases. The length of the CDR3 is 13 residues. The CDR3 sequence is CASSFTLLNEQFF. The CDR3 coding sequence is TGTGCCAGCAGCTTCACCTTACTCAATGAGCAGTTCTTC.